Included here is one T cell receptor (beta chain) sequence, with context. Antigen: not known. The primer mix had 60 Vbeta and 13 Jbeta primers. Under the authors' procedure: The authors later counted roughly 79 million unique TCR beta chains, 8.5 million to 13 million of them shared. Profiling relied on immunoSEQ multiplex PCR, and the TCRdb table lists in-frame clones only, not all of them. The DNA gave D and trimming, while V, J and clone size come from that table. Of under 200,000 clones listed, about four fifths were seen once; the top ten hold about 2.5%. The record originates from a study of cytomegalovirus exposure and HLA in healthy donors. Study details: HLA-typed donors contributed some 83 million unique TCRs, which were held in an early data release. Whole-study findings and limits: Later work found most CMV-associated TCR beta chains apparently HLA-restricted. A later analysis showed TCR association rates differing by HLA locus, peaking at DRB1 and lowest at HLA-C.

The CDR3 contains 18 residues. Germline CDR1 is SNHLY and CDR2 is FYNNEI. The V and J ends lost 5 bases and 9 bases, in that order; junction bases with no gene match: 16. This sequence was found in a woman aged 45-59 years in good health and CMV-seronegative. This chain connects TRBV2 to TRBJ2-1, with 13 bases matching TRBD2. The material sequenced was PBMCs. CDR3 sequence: CASSLGGATSGGPGEQFF. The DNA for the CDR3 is TGTGCCAGCAGTCTTGGCGGGGCGACTAGCGGGGGGCCTGGTGAGCAGTTCTTC.